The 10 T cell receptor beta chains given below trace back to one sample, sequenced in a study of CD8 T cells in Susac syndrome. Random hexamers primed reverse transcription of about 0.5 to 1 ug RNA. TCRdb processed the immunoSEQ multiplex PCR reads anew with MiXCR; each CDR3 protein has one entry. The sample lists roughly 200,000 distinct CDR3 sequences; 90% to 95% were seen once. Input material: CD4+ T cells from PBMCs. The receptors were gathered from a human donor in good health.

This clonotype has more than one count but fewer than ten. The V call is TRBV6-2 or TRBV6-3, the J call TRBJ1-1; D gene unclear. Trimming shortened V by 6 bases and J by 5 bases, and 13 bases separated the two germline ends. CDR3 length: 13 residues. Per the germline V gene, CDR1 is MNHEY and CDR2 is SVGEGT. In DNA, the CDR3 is TGTGCCAGCAGCCAGGTCGTACGGACTGAAGCTTTCTTT. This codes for CASSQVVRTEAFF.

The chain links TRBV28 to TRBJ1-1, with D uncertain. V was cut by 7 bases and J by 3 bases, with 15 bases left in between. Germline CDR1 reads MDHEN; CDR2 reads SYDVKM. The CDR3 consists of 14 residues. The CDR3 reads CASTEIQRDTEAFF. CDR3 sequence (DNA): TGTGCCAGCACAGAAATCCAGAGGGACACTGAAGCTTTCTTT.

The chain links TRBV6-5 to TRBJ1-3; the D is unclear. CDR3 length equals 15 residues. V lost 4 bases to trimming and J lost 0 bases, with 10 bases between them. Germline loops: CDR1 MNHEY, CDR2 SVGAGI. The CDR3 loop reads CASSSTPPSGNTIYF. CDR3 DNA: TGTGCCAGCAGTTCCACACCCCCCTCTGGAAACACCATATATTTT.

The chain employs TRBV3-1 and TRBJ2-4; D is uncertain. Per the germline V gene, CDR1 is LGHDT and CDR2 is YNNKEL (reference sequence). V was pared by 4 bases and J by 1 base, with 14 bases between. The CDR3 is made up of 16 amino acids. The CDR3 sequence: CASSPTGFRAKNIQYF. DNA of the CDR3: TGTGCCAGCAGCCCGACGGGCTTTAGGGCCAAAAACATTCAGTACTTC.

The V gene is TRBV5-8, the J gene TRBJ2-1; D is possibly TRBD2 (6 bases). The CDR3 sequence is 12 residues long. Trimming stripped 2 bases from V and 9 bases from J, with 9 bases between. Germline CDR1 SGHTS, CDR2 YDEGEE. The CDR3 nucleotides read TGTGCCAGCAGCTTTTCTAGCGTTGAGCAGTTCTTC. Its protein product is CASSFSSVEQFF.

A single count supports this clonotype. The CDR3 protein is CASSPARVKYEQYF. CDR3 bases: TGTGCCAGCTCACCTGCCAGGGTAAAGTACGAGCAGTACTTC. The chain uses TRBV18 and TRBJ2-7; possible D gene TRBD1, 5 bases. Germline V gives CDR1 KGHSH, CDR2 LQKENI. The CDR3 totals 14 residues. The V and J ends lost 3 bases and 4 bases respectively, with 13 bases between them.

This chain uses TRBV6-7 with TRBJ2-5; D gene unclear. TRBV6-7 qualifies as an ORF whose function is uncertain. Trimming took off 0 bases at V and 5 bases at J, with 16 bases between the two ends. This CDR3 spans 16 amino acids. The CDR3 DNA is TGTGCCAGCAGTTACTCGAAACAGATAAGGCGGGAGACCCAGTACTTC. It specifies CASSYSKQIRRETQYF.

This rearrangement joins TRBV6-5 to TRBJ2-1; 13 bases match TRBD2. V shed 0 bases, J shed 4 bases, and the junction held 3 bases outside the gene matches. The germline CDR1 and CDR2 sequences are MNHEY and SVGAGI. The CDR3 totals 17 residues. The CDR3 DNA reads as TGTGCCAGCAGTTACTCTGGACTAGCGGGGGTTTACAATGAGCAGTTCTTC. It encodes CASSYSGLAGVYNEQFF.

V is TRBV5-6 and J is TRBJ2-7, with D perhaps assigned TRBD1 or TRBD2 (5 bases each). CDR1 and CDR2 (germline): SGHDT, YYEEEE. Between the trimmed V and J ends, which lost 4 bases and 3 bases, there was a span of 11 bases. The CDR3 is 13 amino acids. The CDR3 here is CASSTWDRYEQYF. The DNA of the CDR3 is TGTGCCAGCAGCACCTGGGACCGCTACGAGCAGTACTTC.

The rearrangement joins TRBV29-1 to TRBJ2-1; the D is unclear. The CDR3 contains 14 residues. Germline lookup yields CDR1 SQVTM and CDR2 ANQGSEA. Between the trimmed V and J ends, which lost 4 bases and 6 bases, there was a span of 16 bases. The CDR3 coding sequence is TGCAGCGTTGCAGACCTAATGGTTGGCAATGAGCAGTTCTTC. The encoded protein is CSVADLMVGNEQFF.